This T cell receptor (beta chain) was sequenced in a study of low-dose radiotherapy and immunotherapy resistance in tumors. Study at large: Ipilimumab 1 mg/kg every six weeks, together with nivolumab 240 mg every two weeks, was given intravenously to patients.

cDNA synthesis used a TRAV/TRBV-specific primer set for both chains. With a constant-region primer and a V-primer adapter, TCRs were subjected to around 20 PCR cycles of amplification. In vitro transcription served to amplify the isolated mRNA. In TCRdb, the reads were re-called with MiXCR into one record per CDR3 protein. The sample records approximately 100,000 distinct CDR3 sequences, about 20% being singletons. The time point denotes: after trial treatment. Sample treatment: LDRT plus nivolumab, ipilimumab, low-dose cyclophosphamide and aspirin (RACIN trial). V shed 0 bases and J 5 bases; nucleotides not matched to a gene: 14. CDR1 ENHRY and CDR2 SYGVKD come from the germline V gene. The CDR3 is 18 amino acids. This clonotype was found a few times.

Specimen: PBMCs, collected after low-dose radiotherapy plus immunotherapy. The receptor was derived from a male donor with prostate cancer. V gene TRBV10-3 combines with J gene TRBJ1-2; 8 bases map to TRBD1. CDR3 nucleotide sequence: TGTGCCATCAGTGAGTCGATGAGTCGGCAGGGGGCCCTTTATGGCTACACCTTC. The encoded protein is CAISESMSRQGALYGYTF.